This T cell receptor beta chain was sequenced for a study of T cell repertoires in cytomegalovirus infection. This CDR3 is 13 amino acids long. Germline CDR1 MNHNS, CDR2 SASEGT. V was shortened by 3 bases and J by 5 bases, with 7 bases between the two germline ends. Study-wide results and caveats: Identification of carriers of CMV plus the relevant HLA was achieved through cumulative public TCR beta family frequency. CMV-specific TCR beta clonotypes restricted by HLA-C dominated the ex vivo response.

Via MiXCR, TCRdb re-called the reads, giving one row per CDR3 protein. The sample lists 80,000 or so distinct CDR3 sequences; 20% to 30% were seen once. Comments on this clonotype: As yet, its antigen is unknown.

The clonotype comes from a human donor in good health (CMV status not recorded). Some clones in this sample may be carry-over from other donors' samples. Sequences were derived from CD8+ T cells from cultured PBMCs, sampled from culture after CMV antigen stimulation. This chain links TRBV6-1 with TRBJ2-2, with D perhaps given as TRBD1 or TRBD2 (5 bases each). Written as DNA, the CDR3 is TGTGCCAGCAGTGACGGGGCAACCGGGGAGCTGTTTTTT. It codes for CASSDGATGELFF.